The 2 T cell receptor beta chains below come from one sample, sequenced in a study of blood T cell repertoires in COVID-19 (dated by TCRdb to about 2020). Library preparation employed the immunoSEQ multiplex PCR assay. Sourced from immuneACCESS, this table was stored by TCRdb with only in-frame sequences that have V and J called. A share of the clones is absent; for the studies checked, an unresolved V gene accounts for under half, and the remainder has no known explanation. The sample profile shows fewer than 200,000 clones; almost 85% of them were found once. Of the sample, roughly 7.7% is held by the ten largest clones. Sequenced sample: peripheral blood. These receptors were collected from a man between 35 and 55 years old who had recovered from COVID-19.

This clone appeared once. The CDR3 is CASSYGGASVSYEQYF. The DNA for the CDR3 is TGTGCCAGCAGTTACGGCGGGGCTAGCGTCTCCTACGAGCAGTACTTC. This chain uses TRBV6-5 with TRBJ2-7; TRBD2 is a possible D gene (6 bases). The germline V gene has CDR1 MNHEY and CDR2 SVGAGI. V was clipped by 2 bases and J by 0 bases, with 14 bases between them. CDR3 size: 16 residues.

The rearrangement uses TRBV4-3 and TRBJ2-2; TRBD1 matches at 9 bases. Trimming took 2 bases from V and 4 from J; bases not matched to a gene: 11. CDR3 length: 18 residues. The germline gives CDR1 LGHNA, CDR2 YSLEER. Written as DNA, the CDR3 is TGCGCCAGCAGCCAACTCCGGACAGGGGAAACCGTCACCGGGGAGCTGTTTTTT. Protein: CASSQLRTGETVTGELFF.